A selection of T cell receptor beta chains follows, all from one sample in a study of T cell changes during pregnancy in multiple sclerosis. This table comes from immunoSEQ multiplex PCR, and its TCRdb copy is limited to in-frame clones, with some not included. Of tens of thousands of clones in the sample, around 90% are singletons; the top ten hold about 1.2%. Sequences were derived from peripheral blood, sampled after pregnancy. The source is a female donor in good health, enrolled as a control in a pregnancy study. The conserved cysteine and the conserved F or W are not part of the CDR3 here.

cdr3_aa: ASSLGRRDRGDTQY; cdr3_length: 14; v_call: TRBV7-8; j_call: TRBJ2-3
cdr3_aa: ASSSRDRALPRYEKLF; cdr3_length: 16; v_call: TRBV19; j_call: TRBJ1-4
cdr3_aa: ASSLEGLAF; cdr3_length: 9; v_call: TRBV7-9; j_call: TRBJ1-1
cdr3_aa: ASSILDRGETQY; cdr3_length: 12; v_call: TRBV19; j_call: TRBJ2-5
cdr3_aa: ASSLDYSNTIY; cdr3_length: 11; v_call: TRBV7-2; j_call: TRBJ1-3
cdr3_aa: ASSVPFGGSNQPQH; cdr3_length: 14; v_call: TRBV19; j_call: TRBJ1-5
cdr3_aa: ASSSIGLAGGTYEQY; cdr3_length: 15; v_call: TRBV28; j_call: TRBJ2-7
cdr3_aa: ASSSGLAGGPRETQY; cdr3_length: 15; v_call: TRBV5-1; j_call: TRBJ2-5
cdr3_aa: ASSATSRGATEAF; cdr3_length: 13; v_call: TRBV2; j_call: TRBJ1-1
cdr3_aa: ASSDVPPNTGELF; cdr3_length: 13; v_call: TRBV10-2; j_call: TRBJ2-2
cdr3_aa: ASSFGTGLRQPQH; cdr3_length: 13; v_call: TRBV7-9; j_call: TRBJ1-5
cdr3_aa: ASTWDRVDTGELF; cdr3_length: 13; v_call: TRBV2; j_call: TRBJ2-2
cdr3_aa: ASRLLAGATGELF; cdr3_length: 13; v_call: TRBV6-6; j_call: TRBJ2-2
cdr3_aa: ASSHGSTEAF; cdr3_length: 10; v_call: TRBV5-5; j_call: TRBJ1-1
cdr3_aa: ASSLRGGTEAF; cdr3_length: 11; v_call: TRBV14; j_call: TRBJ1-1
cdr3_aa: ASSLSAGTSTDTQY; cdr3_length: 14; v_call: TRBV27; j_call: TRBJ2-3
cdr3_aa: ASSSGLSTGELF; cdr3_length: 12; v_call: TRBV7-2; j_call: TRBJ2-2
cdr3_aa: ASSPGTSGNTDTQY; cdr3_length: 14; v_call: TRBV18; j_call: TRBJ2-3
cdr3_aa: ASSQTGIHGYT; cdr3_length: 11; v_call: TRBV5-1; j_call: TRBJ1-2
cdr3_aa: ASSLSGDREQY; cdr3_length: 11; v_call: TRBV28; j_call: TRBJ2-7
cdr3_aa: ASSYWASTDTQY; cdr3_length: 12; v_call: TRBV27; j_call: TRBJ2-3
cdr3_aa: ASSLLGQLNTEAF; cdr3_length: 13; v_call: TRBV28; j_call: TRBJ1-1
cdr3_aa: ASSLSNTEAF; cdr3_length: 10; v_call: TRBV7-2; j_call: TRBJ1-1
cdr3_aa: SVYRGGTNTEAF; cdr3_length: 12; v_call: TRBV29-1; j_call: TRBJ1-1
cdr3_aa: ASSYSSSWGYEQF; cdr3_length: 13; v_call: TRBV6-5; j_call: TRBJ2-1
cdr3_aa: ASSSRTAISYEQY; cdr3_length: 13; v_call: TRBV27; j_call: TRBJ2-7
cdr3_aa: ASSPGGNYGYT; cdr3_length: 11; v_call: TRBV5-1; j_call: TRBJ1-2
cdr3_aa: ASSPTGLRLHEQY; cdr3_length: 13; v_call: TRBV4-1; j_call: TRBJ2-7
cdr3_aa: ASSPRLAGGEDTQY; cdr3_length: 14; v_call: TRBV18; j_call: TRBJ2-3
cdr3_aa: ASSHRYNTDRVSYEQY; cdr3_length: 16; v_call: TRBV4-1; j_call: TRBJ2-7
cdr3_aa: ASSRDRQETQY; cdr3_length: 11; v_call: TRBV7-7; j_call: TRBJ2-5
cdr3_aa: AGTGETDTQY; cdr3_length: 10; v_call: TRBV2; j_call: TRBJ2-3
cdr3_aa: ASSPPAGRFWELF; cdr3_length: 13; v_call: TRBV7-2; j_call: TRBJ2-2
cdr3_aa: ASSSHRAIYNEQF; cdr3_length: 13; v_call: TRBV5-1; j_call: TRBJ2-1
cdr3_aa: ASSLGGSYETQY; cdr3_length: 12; v_call: TRBV5-4; j_call: TRBJ2-5
cdr3_aa: ASSLTSGSYNEQF; cdr3_length: 13; v_call: TRBV5-4; j_call: TRBJ2-1
cdr3_aa: ASSVAGQGIYGYT; cdr3_length: 13; v_call: TRBV9; j_call: TRBJ1-2
cdr3_aa: ASSFRLGGIETQY; cdr3_length: 13; v_call: TRBV7-9; j_call: TRBJ2-5
cdr3_aa: ASSQETGTYEQY; cdr3_length: 12; v_call: TRBV7-9; j_call: TRBJ2-7